Below are 13 T cell receptor beta chains sequenced from a single sample in a study of T cell responses to AZD1222 COVID-19 vaccine (dated by TCRdb to about 2021). Library preparation was by the immunoSEQ multiplex PCR assay. TCRdb carries this immuneACCESS record with in-frame sequences only. Its versions omit some clonotypes, under half of them owing to an unresolved V gene in the studies checked, with the rest unexplained. The sample table records about 110,000 clones; approximately 90% of these occur just once. Of the sample, around 6% is held by the ten largest clones. This specimen's time point label, per the study, means: about 28 days (+/-7) after the second vaccine dose. Sample: peripheral blood, taken 28 days after the second AZD1222 dose. These receptors originate from an adult who received the AZD1222 COVID-19 vaccine.

The J gene is TRBJ2-1, the V gene TRBV6-4; 8 nucleotides match TRBD1. Germline loops: CDR1 MRHNA, CDR2 SNTAGT. There are 15 residues in the CDR3. The junction had 6 bases not matched to a gene; V was cut back by 0 bases and J by 8 bases. In DNA form, the CDR3 reads TGTGCCAGCAGTGACTCCAGGGGGCAGGGGGATGAGCAGTTCTTC. Residues: CASSDSRGQGDEQFF.

The chain combines TRBV5-4 with TRBJ2-3, with 13 positions matching TRBD2. The ends lost 5 bases at V and 6 bases at J; junction bases unmatched: 9. The CDR3 has 16 residues. Germline V CDR1 and CDR2: SGHNT, YYREEE (reference sequence). CDR3 protein: CASRRTSGGAGDTQYF. As DNA, the CDR3 is TGTGCCAGCAGACGTACTAGCGGGGGGGCCGGGGATACGCAGTATTTT.

The rearrangement joins TRBV15 to TRBJ1-5, with 12 nucleotides matching TRBD1. Germline V gene sequence: CDR1 LNHNV, CDR2 YYDKDF (reference sequence). The CDR3 spans 15 residues. Trimming removed 5 bases from V and 7 bases from J; junction bases left unmatched: 6. The CDR3 DNA reads as TGTGCCACCAGCTGGGGACAGGGGGCGCCGCAGCCCCAGCATTTT. Protein sequence: CATSWGQGAPQPQHF.

The CDR3, as DNA: TGTGCCAGCAGTTACTCCCGGGACAGCCAAGGGTACGAGCAGTACTTC. It yields the protein CASSYSRDSQGYEQYF. This sequence joins TRBV6-2 or TRBV6-3 and TRBJ2-7; 7 positions agree with TRBD1. The CDR3 contains 16 residues. Germline V gene lookup returns CDR1 MNHEY and CDR2 SVGEGT. The V gene end was trimmed by 0 bases and the J gene end by 4 bases; junction bases not matched to a gene: 9.

The chain is built from TRBV14 and TRBJ1-2; D not certain. CDR1 is SGHDN and CDR2 is FVKESK in the germline V gene. The V and J ends lost 2 bases and 2 bases respectively, with 6 bases between them. This CDR3 region has 13 residues. The CDR3 is CASSQTPNYGYTF. The CDR3, as DNA: TGTGCCAGCAGCCAAACACCCAACTATGGCTACACCTTC.

In this sample, this clone turned up once. This chain connects TRBV28 to TRBJ1-2; 9 bases align to TRBD1. The J segment lost 2 bases and the V segment lost 4 bases, leaving 5 bases of the junction unmatched. Germline CDR1 MDHEN, CDR2 SYDVKM. This CDR3 is built from 15 residues. CDR3 residues: CASSSTGTGNYGYTF. CDR3 nucleotides: TGTGCCAGCAGTTCGACCGGGACAGGGAACTATGGCTACACCTTC.

CDR3 residues: CASSLARGGSDYYGYTF. The CDR3 DNA follows: TGTGCCAGCAGCTTGGCCCGTGGTGGCAGCGACTACTATGGCTACACCTTC. The chain has TRBV5-4 and TRBJ1-2; the D is unclear. The CDR3 sequence is 17 residues long. Looked up from germline, CDR1 is SGHNT and CDR2 is YYREEE (reference sequence). Trimming shortened V by 0 bases and J by 3 bases, and 18 bases separated the two germline ends.

This clone has more than one count but fewer than ten. J is TRBJ2-7 and V is TRBV4-2, with 8 bases matching TRBD1. J lost 1 base, V lost 0 bases, and 5 bases had no gene match. This CDR3 contains 16 residues. Per the germline V gene, CDR1 is LGHNA and CDR2 is YNFKEQ. The CDR3 loop reads CASSQEGTGYSYEQYF. CDR3 nucleotide sequence: TGTGCCAGCAGCCAAGAGGGGACAGGTTATTCCTACGAGCAGTACTTC.

This CDR3 reads CASSSLFGTGSHEQYF. For the CDR3, the DNA is TGTGCCAGCAGCTCCCTCTTTGGGACAGGGAGTCACGAGCAGTACTTC. J is TRBJ2-7 and V is TRBV7-2, with 9 bases that match TRBD1. J was trimmed by 5 bases and V by 4 bases; bases with no gene match: 12. CDR1 and CDR2 (germline): SGHTA, FQGNSA. This CDR3 comprises 16 residues. Full variable domain (outside the CDR3, taken from reference TRBV7-2 and TRBJ2-7): GAGVSQSPSNKVTEKGKDVELRCDPISGHTALYWYRQSLGQGLEFLIYFQGNSAPDKSGLPSDRFSAERTGGSVSTLTIQRTQQEDSAVYLCASSSLFGTGSHEQYFGPGTRLTVT.

The rearrangement links TRBV18 to TRBJ1-1; D gene uncertain. The germline V gene has CDR1 KGHSH and CDR2 LQKENI. The V end lost 6 bases, the J end lost 9 bases, and 11 bases lay between the germline ends. This CDR3 is 11 amino acids long. The DNA of the CDR3 is TGTGCCAGCTCGGACGGGGAAAAAGCTTTCTTT. This sequence encodes CASSDGEKAFF.

The gene calls are TRBV7-9 and TRBJ2-7, with TRBD2 matching over 9 bases. Germline CDR1 SEHNR, CDR2 FQNEAQ (reference sequence). The CDR3 has 14 residues. Unmatched junction bases numbered 8, after V lost 5 bases and J lost 6 bases. DNA of the CDR3: TGTGCCAGCAGCCCGGCGGGGGGGCTTGCCGAGCAGTACTTC. Translation gives CASSPAGGLAEQYF.

The genes are TRBV3-1 (or the pseudogene TRBV3-2) and TRBJ2-1; D unclear. V gave up 1 base and J gave up 6 bases, with 4 bases separating them. The V gene's germline CDR1 is LGHDT and CDR2 YNNKEL (reference sequence). This CDR3 is 12 amino acids long. CDR3: CASSQAFNEQFF. For the CDR3, the DNA is TGTGCCAGCAGCCAAGCGTTCAATGAGCAGTTCTTC.

The chain combines TRBV18 with TRBJ2-7; D remains unclear. Germline CDR1 reads KGHSH; CDR2 reads LQKENI. V shed 2 bases and J shed 0 bases, with 5 bases lying between them. The CDR3 runs 13 residues. DNA for the CDR3: TGTGCCAGCTCACCAACAACCTCCTACGAGCAGTACTTC. It encodes CASSPTTSYEQYF.